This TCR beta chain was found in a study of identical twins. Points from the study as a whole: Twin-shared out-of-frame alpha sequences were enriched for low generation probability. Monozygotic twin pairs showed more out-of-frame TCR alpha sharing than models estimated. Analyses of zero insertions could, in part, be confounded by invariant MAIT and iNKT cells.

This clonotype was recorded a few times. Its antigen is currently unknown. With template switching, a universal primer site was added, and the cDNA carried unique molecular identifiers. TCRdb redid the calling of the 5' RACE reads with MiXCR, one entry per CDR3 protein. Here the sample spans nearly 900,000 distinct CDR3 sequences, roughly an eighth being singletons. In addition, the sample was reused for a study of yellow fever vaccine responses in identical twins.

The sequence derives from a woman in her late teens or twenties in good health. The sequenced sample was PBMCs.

The CDR3 loop is CASRSGGNYEQYF. CDR3 coding DNA: TGTGCCAGCAGGTCAGGGGGAAACTACGAGCAGTACTTC. This sequence joins TRBV28 and TRBJ2-7, with 7 nucleotides matching TRBD1. V was clipped by 6 bases and J by 3 bases; unmatched bases: 5. The CDR3 sequence is 13 residues long. Germline-derived CDR1 and CDR2 are MDHEN and SYDVKM.